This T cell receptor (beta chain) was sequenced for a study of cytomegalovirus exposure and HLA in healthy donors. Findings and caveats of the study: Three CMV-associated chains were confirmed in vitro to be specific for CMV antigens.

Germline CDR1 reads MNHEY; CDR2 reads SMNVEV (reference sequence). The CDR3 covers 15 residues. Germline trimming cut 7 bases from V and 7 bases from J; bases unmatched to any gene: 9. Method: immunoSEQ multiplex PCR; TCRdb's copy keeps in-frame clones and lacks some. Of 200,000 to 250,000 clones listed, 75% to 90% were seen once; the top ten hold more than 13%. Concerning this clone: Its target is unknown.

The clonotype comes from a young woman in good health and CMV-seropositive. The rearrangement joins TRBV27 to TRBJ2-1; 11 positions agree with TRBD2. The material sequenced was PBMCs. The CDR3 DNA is TGTGCCAGCACCCTACTAGCGGGAGTTCGAAATGAGCAGTTCTTC. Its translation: CASTLLAGVRNEQFF.